This T cell receptor (beta chain) derives from a study of T cells after yellow fever vaccination. This clonotype was seen at least ten times. Its antigen is unidentified. Each CDR3 protein is one row after TCRdb ran MiXCR on the 5' RACE reads. The sample has some 220,000 distinct CDR3 sequences; 2.5% to 3.5% are singletons. Study results and caveats: Booster sampling recovered most clones from primary vaccination (under 98% CD4, 88% CD8). Weaker, the secondary response peaked sooner, at day 5 versus 15.

Trimming pared 2 bases from V and 0 bases from J, leaving 12 bases between. Germline CDR1 is SGHAT and CDR2 is FQNNGV. CDR3 length equals 16 residues. The chain joins TRBV11-2 to TRBJ2-3, with no clear D. The source material was CD4+ T cells sorted from PBMCs, sampled 10 days after the yellow fever booster vaccination. This TCR was sampled from a man younger than 35 who received the YFV17D yellow fever vaccine. For the CDR3, the DNA is TGTGCCAGCAGCTTACCTGTTATTTTGAGCACAGATACGCAGTATTTT. Translation gives CASSLPVILSTDTQYF.